This T cell receptor beta chain comes out of a study of shared clonotypes between healthy human individuals (dated by TCRdb to the early 2020s). Turning to the overall study: The cohort comprised two women and a few men aged 18 to 49 years. For each donor, CD4 naive and CD4 memory were each run on three plates, CD8 naive on two plates, and CD8 memory on one plate. Blood TCR repertoires of several healthy adults were deeply sequenced to estimate repertoire size and the extent of clonotype sharing between individuals. To increase sequencing depth and limit assay-specific biases, TCR repertoire library preparation and sequencing were carried out by different laboratories using diverse techniques. Per donor, leukapheresis produced somewhere between about 0.94 and 8.9 billion PBMCs.

CDR1 and CDR2, per the germline V gene (reference sequence), are SEHNR and FQNEAQ. V ends up 6 bases short and J 2 bases short, with an unmatched junction base count of 4. Reading from cysteine to phenylalanine, the CDR3 counts 15 amino acids. Of the read, only the CDR3 DNA is kept; its 45 bases are in frame from base 1. CD8 naive samples consisted of CD45RO-negative cells that were positively selected for CCR7, yielding a CD45RA+CCR7+ population without TemRA cells. Donors were healthy HIV-negative adults with no recently reported acute infections or vaccinations. All donors were Caucasian adults living in Nashville, Tennessee, USA. Blood was obtained by leukapheresis, after which PBMCs were separated by Ficoll-Histopaque density gradient centrifugation and cryopreserved in liquid nitrogen vapor phase. Purity and quantity of every magnetically sorted T cell population were checked by analytical flow cytometry. Each sorted fraction had its genomic DNA isolated and then quantified by UV absorbance on a Nanodrop 2000c.

Study-level results and caveats: The genetic and exposure-history diversity represented was limited by the small number of donors. When a few donors were compared, the shared fraction of clonotypes was about 5% for naive CD4, approximately 3.3% for naive CD8, 2.3% for memory CD4, and roughly 0.4% for memory CD8. Incomplete sequencing was indicated by rarefaction of sorted-subset datasets, despite the large sequencing depth. Compared with non-shared clonotypes, clonotypes shared by all four sorted-subset donors had higher generation probabilities. Pairwise subsampling indicated that sequencing depth was expected to affect the degree of clonotype sharing among donors. Sampling was restricted to blood, and TCR repertoires in tissues likely differ from the TCR repertoires found in blood. Larger estimated clonotype richness was generally found for naive subsets than for memory subsets.

Using the deep immunoSEQ assay, TCR CDR3 regions were amplified from genomic DNA by multiplex PCR. Extracted genomic DNA from each cell subset was distributed evenly across all wells of several immunoSEQ 96-well plates, and each plate was treated as a replicate. For sorted subsets, roughly 200 ng of genomic DNA, equivalent to around 31,000 T cell genomes, went into each replicate PCR. The purified libraries were quantified using a Qubit 3.0 fluorometer, sized with a Bioanalyzer 2100, and then quantified again using the KAPA Library Quantification kit. Each immunoSEQ 96-well plate was sequenced on its own single-read 150-cycle Illumina NextSeq 550 flow cell. The authors' pipeline ran thus. Because the immunoSEQ output included only junctional sequences and no quality scores, the filtering could not be the same as the filtering used for full-length reads. Sequences were annotated with PyIR, a Python wrapper for IgBLAST v1.9, using IMGT germline references to assign V/J genes and CDR3. Reads with weak V/J assignments (E-value above 1e-6), missing CDR3, stop codons, out-of-frame junctions, or ambiguous translated residues were removed. V3J clonotypes were defined by identical inferred V gene, J gene, and CDR3 amino acid sequence. The percentage overlap between two repertoires was calculated by dividing the number of shared unique clonotypes by the size of the smaller repertoire. Three approaches were used to assess repertoire richness: RTK rarefaction, the Chao1 estimator, and Recon v2.1 estimates of unobserved clonotypes. Generation probabilities were computed with OLGA for all TCRbeta clonotypes obtained by the gDNA method from a handful of donors. Imported from immuneACCESS, the table was reduced by TCRdb to in-frame sequences with V and J called. These copies leave out some clones; in studies compared against another copy, an unresolved V gene accounts for under half, and the cause of the remainder is not known. That table gives V, J and clone size, and the DNA gave D and trimming. In this sample the table shows 2 million to 2.5 million clones, approximately 94% of which occur a single time. Roughly 1.1% of the sample comes from the top ten.

Comments on this clone: Its binding antigen is unknown. Per-base quality was not reported, and no clone a single base away is much larger than it.

The chain joins TRBV7-9 to TRBJ2-1; TRBD1 matches 10 bases in the middle. Sample: naive CD8+ T cells sorted from blood. What this sample's cell subset or site label stands for: CD45RA+CCR7+. The source is a man between 18 and 29 years old in good health. The DNA is TGTGCCAGCAGTCGGACAGGGGGTCCCTACAATGAGCAGTTCTTC. It encodes CASSRTGGPYNEQFF. With all but the CDR3 taken from the reference TRBV7-9 and TRBJ2-1 genes, the full variable domain is: DTGVSQNPRHKITKRGQNVTFRCDPISEHNRLYWYRQTLGQGPEFLTYFQNEAQLEKSRLLSDRFSAERPKGSFSTLEIQRTEQGDSAMYLCASSRTGGPYNEQFFGPGTRLTVL.